This passage covers 9 T cell receptor beta chains from one sample sequenced in a study of T-cell memory formation after mild COVID-19. TCRdb processed the 5' RACE reads anew with MiXCR; each CDR3 protein has one entry. The sample records about 400,000 distinct CDR3 sequences, 20% to 25% being singletons. Sequencing was carried out using PBMCs or a T cell subset sorted from them (not recorded which). These receptors all stem from an adult woman who had mild COVID-19 (a few samples of this study predate the infection). Cell type and time point are not known.

This clonotype was counted a few times. The chain links TRBV12-3 or TRBV12-4 to TRBJ2-1, with 12 bases that match TRBD2. The V and J ends lost 3 bases and 4 bases, in that order; junction bases with no gene match: 7. The CDR3 has 17 amino acids. The CDR3 DNA reads TGTGCCAGCAGTTTCCGAGGACTAGCGGGATATTACAATGAGCAGTTCTTC. Protein sequence: CASSFRGLAGYYNEQFF.

The V and J genes are TRBV6-2 or TRBV6-3 and TRBJ2-7; 7 nucleotides line up with TRBD1. CDR3 length: 13 residues. The trim removed 6 bases at V and 6 bases at J, leaving 8 bases unmatched. CDR1 is MNHEY, CDR2 SVGEGT, per germline. The CDR3 DNA reads as TGTGCCAGCAGACCGGGACAGACCCGCGAGCAGTACTTC. Translation: CASRPGQTREQYF.

This clonotype was detected only a few times. The rearrangement uses TRBV3-1 and TRBJ2-3; tentative D call: TRBD2 (6 bases). Germline CDR1 is LGHDT and CDR2 is YNNKEL (reference sequence). V lost 2 bases to trimming and J lost 5 bases, with 8 bases between them. This CDR3 is 13 amino acids long. This CDR3 is CASSQSGVDTQYF. The CDR3 DNA follows: TGTGCCAGCAGCCAATCGGGGGTAGATACGCAGTATTTT.

This clonotype was counted a few times. V usage is TRBV24-1 and J usage is TRBJ1-5; 7 bases align to TRBD1. The CDR3 loop spans 16 amino acids. V was clipped by 4 bases and J by 4 bases; unmatched bases: 9. Germline assignment: CDR1 KGHDR and CDR2 SFDVKD. The CDR3 loop reads CATSDTTGLKNQPQHF. In DNA, the CDR3 is TGTGCCACCAGTGACACGACAGGGTTAAAGAATCAGCCCCAGCATTTT.

This clonotype came up a few times. The J gene is TRBJ2-1, the V gene TRBV7-8; TRBD1 matches at 11 bases. Germline-derived CDR1 and CDR2 are SGHVS and FQNEAQ. CDR3 length equals 19 residues. J lost 2 bases, V lost 5 bases, and 14 bases had no gene match. CDR3 nucleotides: TGTGCCAGCAGCCCAACCCGGGACAGGGGGGTTCGCGCCTACAATGAGCAGTTCTTC. It translates to CASSPTRDRGVRAYNEQFF.

The V and J genes are TRBV7-8 and TRBJ1-1; possible D gene TRBD1, 6 bases. V lost 4 bases to trimming and J lost 5 bases, with 17 bases between them. CDR1 SGHVS and CDR2 FQNEAQ come from the germline V gene. The CDR3 runs to 15 residues. The DNA for the CDR3 is TGTGCCAGCAGCTCAGAAAGAGGGGGTTTAACTGAAGCTTTCTTT. It is translated as CASSSERGGLTEAFF.

J is TRBJ2-7 and V is TRBV6-2 or TRBV6-3, with 11 positions matching TRBD2. V lost 5 bases to trimming and J lost 4 bases; unmatched junction nucleotides: 10. Germline V gene lookup returns CDR1 MNHEY and CDR2 SVGEGT. The CDR3 sequence is 16 residues long. The CDR3 loop is CASSDYTSGSLYEQYF. As DNA, the CDR3 is TGTGCCAGCAGTGATTACACTAGCGGGAGTTTATACGAGCAGTACTTC.

For the CDR3, the DNA is TGCAGCGTTGACTTGGGGAACACTGAAGCTTTCTTT. Translated: CSVDLGNTEAFF. The gene calls are TRBV29-1 and TRBJ1-1, with unresolved D. Germline CDR1 is SQVTM and CDR2 is ANQGSEA. V was shortened by 3 bases and J by 1 base, with 6 bases between the two germline ends. CDR3 size: 12 residues.

The J gene is TRBJ1-1, the V gene TRBV29-1; no clear D gene. This CDR3 has 13 residues. Germline V gene lookup returns CDR1 SQVTM and CDR2 ANQGSEA. The ends were cut back, 3 bases at V and 2 bases at J, with 10 bases in the middle. CDR3 residues: CSVEVSGNTEAFF. In DNA form, the CDR3 reads TGCAGCGTTGAGGTTTCGGGAAACACTGAAGCTTTCTTT.